These 31 T cell receptor beta chains were all obtained from the same sample, sequenced in a study of CD8 T cells in ankylosing spondylitis (dated by TCRdb to about 2017). The paper's findings and limits, for the study overall: Blood from ankylosing spondylitis patients appeared to be characterized by a TCR beta motif composed of under ten highly homologous amino acid variants.

Receptor libraries were prepared by 5' RACE. Sequencing took place on an Illumina HiSeq 2500. Using fastp at Q25 and MiXCR, TCRdb reprocessed the public reads and kept productive beta chains. Every distinct CDR3 protein forms one entry, paired with its most common genes and DNA. The sample table lists hundreds of thousands of distinct CDR3 sequences, approximately 12% of them with a count of one. Approximately 0.51% of the sample lies in the top ten. These TCRs' antigens remain unknown. The material sequenced was blood, either unsorted or a sorted T cell fraction (not recorded which). Receptors originate from a male donor with ankylosing spondylitis.

This clonotype was detected only a few times. This rearrangement joins TRBV9 to TRBJ2-5; 9 bases line up with TRBD1. Per the germline V gene, CDR1 is SGDLS and CDR2 is YYNGEE. The CDR3 is 16 residues long. V shed 3 bases and J 5 bases; nucleotides not matched to a gene: 11. In DNA, the CDR3 is TGTGCCAGCAGCGGCCGGGGACAGGGTGTCTTGGAGACCCAGTACTTC. It is translated as CASSGRGQGVLETQYF. Complete variable domain (other parts from reference TRBV9 and TRBJ2-5): DSGVTQTPKHLITATGQRVTLRCSPRSGDLSVYWYQQSLDQGLQFLIQYYNGEERAKGNILERFSAQQFPDLHSELNLSSLELGDSALYFCASSGRGQGVLETQYFGPGTRLLVL.

Many counts were recorded for this clonotype. This chain links TRBV7-2 with TRBJ1-2, with D perhaps TRBD1 (6 bases). The CDR3 has 14 residues. The V gene's germline CDR1 is SGHTA and CDR2 FQGNSA. Trimming took off 5 bases at V and 3 bases at J, with 13 bases between the two ends. CDR3 in amino acids: CASSPQGPYYGYTF. The CDR3 DNA is TGTGCCAGCAGCCCTCAGGGGCCCTACTATGGCTACACCTTC.

Only a few counts were recorded for this clonotype. The CDR3: CASSQALRTGLSYEQYF. CDR3 sequence (DNA): TGTGCCAGCAGCCAGGCGCTTAGGACAGGCCTCTCCTACGAGCAGTACTTC. The chain carries TRBV4-2 and TRBJ2-7, with TRBD1 identical over 7 bases. The junction had 11 bases not matched to a gene; V was cut back by 3 bases and J by 0 bases. Germline V gives CDR1 LGHNA, CDR2 YNFKEQ. The CDR3 has 17 residues.

This clonotype has just a few counts. This chain links TRBV6-2 or TRBV6-3 with TRBJ2-7, with a possible D match to TRBD2 (6 bases). V lost 11 bases and J 3 bases, leaving 17 bases between the germline ends. The CDR3 runs 13 residues. Germline V gives CDR1 MNHEY, CDR2 SVGEGT. The CDR3 region is CACRSSGLYEQYF. The CDR3 DNA reads as TGTGCCTGCCGGAGTAGCGGCCTCTACGAGCAGTACTTC.

The chain couples TRBV7-9 to TRBJ2-1, with D possibly TRBD2 on 6 matching bases. This CDR3 has 16 amino acids. Trimming pared 0 bases from V and 2 bases from J, leaving 11 bases between. Germline values: CDR1 SEHNR, CDR2 FQNEAQ (reference sequence). Here the CDR3 reads CASSLARLDPYNEQFF. CDR3 DNA sequence: TGTGCCAGCAGCTTAGCTCGACTAGATCCCTACAATGAGCAGTTCTTC.

The table lists this clonotype with a few counts. The chain is built from TRBV6-1 and TRBJ2-3, with D possibly called TRBD1 or TRBD2 (5 bases each). Germline loops: CDR1 MNHNS, CDR2 SASEGT. The CDR3 totals 17 residues. V was shortened by 5 bases and J by 0 bases, with 18 bases between the two germline ends. CDR3 region: CASSTYPGAPSTDTQYF. The DNA of the CDR3 is TGTGCCAGCAGTACCTATCCCGGGGCTCCTAGCACAGATACGCAGTATTTT.

The V and J genes are TRBV6-1 and TRBJ2-1; 13 nucleotides align to TRBD2. Germline V lookup: CDR1 MNHNS, CDR2 SASEGT. CDR3 size: 15 residues. The trim removed 7 bases at V and 5 bases at J, leaving 5 bases unmatched. For the CDR3, the DNA is TGTGCCAGCAATAGGGGACTAGCGGGGAACAATGAGCAGTTCTTC. Protein sequence: CASNRGLAGNNEQFF.

This clonotype has just a few counts. The chain couples TRBV7-9 to TRBJ2-1; D gene unclear. Germline CDR1 and CDR2: SEHNR and FQNEAQ (reference sequence). This CDR3 is 16 amino acids long. Trimming cost V 6 bases and J 0 bases, with 15 bases left between them. The CDR3 region has the DNA TGTGCCAGCAGTCCCCCTCGCTATAGCTCCTACAATGAGCAGTTCTTC. Residues: CASSPPRYSSYNEQFF.

V and J are TRBV7-8 and TRBJ1-1, with D possibly being TRBD1 (6 bases). The CDR3 sequence is 14 residues long. Trimming took 5 bases from V and 1 from J, leaving 11 bases between them. Germline CDR1 reads SGHVS; CDR2 reads FQNEAQ. The CDR3 is CASSVQGENTEAFF. The CDR3 DNA is TGTGCCAGCAGCGTACAGGGCGAGAACACTGAAGCTTTCTTT.

The sample holds a few counts of this clonotype. J is TRBJ1-4 and V is TRBV6-5, with D unclear. The CDR3 length is 15 residues. CDR1 and CDR2 from the germline V gene are MNHEY and SVGAGI. Trimming left V 2 bases short and J 8 bases short, with 15 bases between. The CDR3 nucleotides read TGTGCCAGCAGTTACGATACCTCAGGTCGGGAAAAACTGTTTTTT. This gives the protein CASSYDTSGREKLFF.

This clonotype was seen only a few times. The CDR3 region is CSARFGGYEQYF. In nucleotides, the CDR3 is TGCAGTGCTCGTTTTGGAGGCTACGAGCAGTACTTC. V usage is TRBV20-1 and J usage is TRBJ2-7, with D perhaps TRBD2 (5 bases). V was pared by 5 bases and J by 3 bases, with 11 bases between. The CDR3 is 12 residues long. The germline V gene encodes CDR1 DFQATT and CDR2 SNEGSKA (reference sequence).

The chain combines TRBV6-1 with TRBJ2-3; 7 bases match TRBD2. Trimming took 7 bases from V and 0 from J; bases not matched to a gene: 10. The CDR3 is 16 amino acids. Germline CDR1 and CDR2: MNHNS and SASEGT. This CDR3 is CASKTGLGVSTDTQYF. CDR3 DNA: TGTGCCAGCAAGACCGGACTAGGAGTTAGCACAGATACGCAGTATTTT.

The DNA for the CDR3 is TGTGCCACCAGTGATCCCCGGGAGCGGTCAAGCACAGATACGCAGTATTTT. Translation: CATSDPRERSSTDTQYF. The J gene is TRBJ2-3, the V gene TRBV24-1; a possible D gene is TRBD2 (6 bases). The germline V gene encodes CDR1 KGHDR and CDR2 SFDVKD. Trimming removed 3 bases at V and 0 bases at J, with 15 bases between. CDR3 length: 17 amino acids.

This clonotype occurred many times. The chain is built from TRBV10-3 and TRBJ2-1; 12 bases are shared with TRBD2. Germline loops: CDR1 ENHRY, CDR2 SYGVKD. The V and J ends lost 8 bases and 6 bases, in that order; junction bases with no gene match: 2. The CDR3 is 13 amino acids. DNA for the CDR3: TGTGCCATCGGACTAGCGGGGCTCAATGAGCAGTTCTTC. Translation gives CAIGLAGLNEQFF.

This clonotype was seen at least ten times. CDR3 sequence: CASSLQGPPSYEQYF. The CDR3 DNA sequence: TGCGCCAGCAGCTTACAGGGGCCCCCATCCTACGAGCAGTACTTC. V usage is TRBV5-1 and J usage is TRBJ2-7; TRBD1 aligns across 7 bases. V was clipped by 2 bases and J by 1 base; unmatched bases: 6. CDR3 length equals 15 residues. Germline V CDR1 and CDR2: SGHRS, YFSETQ.

This clonotype was counted a single time. The gene calls are TRBV4-3 and TRBJ2-2; D perhaps matches TRBD1 (6 bases). This CDR3 contains 16 residues. The germline CDR1 and CDR2 sequences are LGHNA and YSLEER. V shed 3 bases and J shed 4 bases, with 15 bases lying between them. The CDR3 sequence: CASSQVPQGSTGELFF. DNA for the CDR3: TGCGCCAGCAGCCAGGTCCCACAGGGATCCACCGGGGAGCTGTTTTTT.

This clonotype was counted ten times or more. This sequence joins TRBV4-2 and TRBJ1-3; no definite D call. The V gene lost 0 bases and the J gene lost 0 bases, with 6 bases spanning the gap. The CDR3 spans 15 residues. Germline V gives CDR1 LGHNA, CDR2 YNFKEQ. The CDR3 loop reads CASSQDRYSGNTIYF. The CDR3 coding sequence is TGTGCCAGCAGCCAAGACAGGTACTCTGGAAACACCATATATTTT.

This clonotype was seen a few times. This chain uses TRBV24-1 with TRBJ2-2; 8 bases are a match to TRBD1. This CDR3 is built from 17 residues. Germline CDR1 and CDR2: KGHDR and SFDVKD. Trimming removed 0 bases from V and 7 bases from J; junction bases left unmatched: 9. The CDR3 loop is CATSDLRGQESRGELFF. CDR3 bases: TGTGCCACCAGTGATTTGCGGGGACAGGAAAGCCGCGGGGAGCTGTTTTTT.

The genes are TRBV20-1 and TRBJ1-4; D perhaps matches TRBD1 (6 bases). The CDR3 has 12 amino acids. Germline values: CDR1 DFQATT, CDR2 SNEGSKA (reference sequence). Trimming took 6 bases from V and 8 from J, leaving 13 bases between them. CDR3 loop: CSALDSGEKLFF. CDR3 bases: TGCAGTGCGTTGGACAGTGGCGAAAAACTGTTTTTT.

This clonotype was recorded many times. This chain joins TRBV12-3 or TRBV12-4 and TRBJ2-1; D unclear. The CDR3 loop spans 12 amino acids. The V end lost 6 bases, the J end lost 6 bases, and 9 bases lay between the germline ends. The CDR3: CASRPIGNEQFF. In DNA, the CDR3 is TGTGCCAGCAGACCAATAGGCAATGAGCAGTTCTTC.

The table lists this clonotype with a few counts. The CDR3 sequence: CAISDFQDRGSNEQFF. In DNA form, the CDR3 reads TGTGCCATCAGTGACTTCCAGGACAGGGGATCAAATGAGCAGTTCTTC. The chain couples TRBV10-3 to TRBJ2-1; 9 bases map to TRBD1. Looked up from germline, CDR1 is ENHRY and CDR2 is SYGVKD. This CDR3 region has 16 residues. Trimming removed 3 bases from V and 7 bases from J; junction bases left unmatched: 10.

A few counts support this clonotype. This chain links TRBV28 with TRBJ1-5; D might be TRBD1 (5 bases). The germline gives CDR1 MDHEN, CDR2 SYDVKM. The CDR3 totals 15 residues. V lost 6 bases and J 5 bases, leaving 17 bases between the germline ends. In DNA form, the CDR3 reads TGTGCCAGCAGCTCAGCCTGGGGCAGGCATCAGCCCCAGCATTTT. It yields the protein CASSSAWGRHQPQHF.

The chain couples TRBV25-1 to TRBJ2-5, with 8 bases identical to TRBD2. V was clipped by 2 bases and J by 4 bases; unmatched bases: 6. Germline CDR1 and CDR2: MGHDK and SYGVNS. This CDR3 is 15 amino acids long. The CDR3 sequence is CASSEPSGSLETQYF. In nucleotides, the CDR3 is TGTGCCAGCAGTGAACCCAGCGGGAGTCTAGAGACCCAGTACTTC.

This clonotype was seen a few times. The chain employs TRBV9 and TRBJ1-4; possibly TRBD1 for D (5 bases). Germline V gene sequence: CDR1 SGDLS, CDR2 YYNGEE. V dropped 3 bases and J dropped 0 bases, with 18 bases sitting between them. The CDR3 has 18 residues. The CDR3 coding sequence is TGTGCCAGCAGCGGAGACAGTCTTGGAAGTGCAACTAATGAAAAACTGTTTTTT. Encoded protein: CASSGDSLGSATNEKLFF. Looking up the rest from reference TRBV9 and TRBJ1-4 gives the full variable domain: DSGVTQTPKHLITATGQRVTLRCSPRSGDLSVYWYQQSLDQGLQFLIQYYNGEERAKGNILERFSAQQFPDLHSELNLSSLELGDSALYFCASSGDSLGSATNEKLFFGSGTQLSVL.

This clonotype was picked up a small number of times. The chain employs TRBV20-1 and TRBJ1-2; D gene ambiguous. V was cut by 3 bases and J by 2 bases, with 10 bases left in between. CDR1 is DFQATT and CDR2 is SNEGSKA in the germline V gene (reference sequence). The CDR3 is made up of 13 amino acids. CDR3 DNA sequence: TGCAGTGCTAGTGATGATAAAAACTATGGCTACACCTTC. Translated: CSASDDKNYGYTF.

The sample holds many counts of this clonotype. The chain uses TRBV10-1 and TRBJ2-5; D is undetermined. CDR3 length: 12 residues. Per germline, CDR1 WNHNN and CDR2 SYGVQD (reference sequence). V was shortened by 4 bases and J by 5 bases, with 8 bases between the two germline ends. In nucleotides, the CDR3 is TGCGCCAGCAGTGGGTCAGGCGAGACCCAGTACTTC. Protein product: CASSGSGETQYF.

This clonotype was observed a few times. The V and J genes are TRBV7-9 and TRBJ2-1; possible D gene TRBD1, 5 bases. Germline CDR1 is SEHNR and CDR2 is FQNEAQ (reference sequence). Trimming took off 4 bases at V and 9 bases at J, with 19 bases between the two ends. The CDR3 totals 15 residues. This chain's CDR3 is CASSSSWQGLGEQFF. In DNA, the CDR3 is TGTGCCAGCAGCTCCAGTTGGCAGGGTCTGGGTGAGCAGTTCTTC.

This clonotype occurred many times. V is TRBV6-5 and J is TRBJ1-5; D is undetermined. V lost 0 bases to trimming and J lost 2 bases, with 8 bases between them. The CDR3 runs to 15 residues. Germline CDR1 and CDR2: MNHEY and SVGAGI. CDR3 nucleotides: TGTGCCAGCAGTTACTCAGTTGCAGGCAATCAGCCCCAGCATTTT. Protein: CASSYSVAGNQPQHF.

This clonotype was seen repeatedly, ten times or more. V is TRBV28 and J is TRBJ2-3, with TRBD2 matching 11 bases. In germline, CDR1 is MDHEN, CDR2 SYDVKM. The CDR3 is 14 residues long. Trimming at V came to 6 bases and at J to 11 bases, leaving 10 bases not matched to a gene. This CDR3 is CASRSGTSGRGQYF. CDR3 in DNA: TGTGCCAGCAGGTCCGGGACTAGCGGCCGGGGGCAGTATTTT.

Concerning this clonotype itself: An end of the junction does not agree with germline; a read error may underlie this. This chain joins TRBV6-6 and TRBJ2-1; the D is unclear. Germline V lookup: CDR1 MNHNY, CDR2 SVGAGI (reference sequence). CDR3 length: 13 residues. The CDR3 DNA sequence: TGTGCCATCCAACCGGGTCCTTACAATGAGCAGCTCTTC. Its translation is CAIQPGPYNEQLF.

This clonotype was detected ten times or more. The chain couples TRBV20-1 to TRBJ2-1; 9 bases line up with TRBD2. The germline CDR1 and CDR2 sequences are DFQATT and SNEGSKA (reference sequence). The V gene end was trimmed by 2 bases and the J gene end by 6 bases; junction bases not matched to a gene: 5. The CDR3 is 14 residues long. In DNA, the CDR3 is TGCAGTGCTAGACGGGGCGGGGGGGCCAATGAGCAGTTCTTC. Translation: CSARRGGGANEQFF.